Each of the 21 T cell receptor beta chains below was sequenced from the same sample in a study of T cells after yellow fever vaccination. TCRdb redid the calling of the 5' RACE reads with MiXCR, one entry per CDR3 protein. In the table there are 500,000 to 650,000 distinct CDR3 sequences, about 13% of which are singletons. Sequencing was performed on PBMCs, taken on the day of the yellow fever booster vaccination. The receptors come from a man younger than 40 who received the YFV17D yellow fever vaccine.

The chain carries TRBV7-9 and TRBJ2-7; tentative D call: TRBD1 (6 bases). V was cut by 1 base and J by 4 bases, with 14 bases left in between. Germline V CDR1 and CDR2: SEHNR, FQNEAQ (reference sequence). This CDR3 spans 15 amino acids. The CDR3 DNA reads TGTGCCAGCAGCTTAGGTCAGGACAGCTCTTACGAGCAGTACTTC. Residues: CASSLGQDSSYEQYF.

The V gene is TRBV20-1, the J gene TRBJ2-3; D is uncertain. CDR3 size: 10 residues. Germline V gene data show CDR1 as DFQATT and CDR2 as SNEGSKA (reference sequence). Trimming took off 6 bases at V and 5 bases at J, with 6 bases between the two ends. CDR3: CSAAIDTQYF. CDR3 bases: TGCAGTGCAGCGATAGATACGCAGTATTTT.

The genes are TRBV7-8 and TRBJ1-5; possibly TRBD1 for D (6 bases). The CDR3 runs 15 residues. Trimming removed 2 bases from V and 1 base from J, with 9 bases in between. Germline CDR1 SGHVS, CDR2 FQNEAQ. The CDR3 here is CASSLPGASNQPQHF. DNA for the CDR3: TGTGCCAGCAGCTTACCAGGGGCGAGCAATCAGCCCCAGCATTTT. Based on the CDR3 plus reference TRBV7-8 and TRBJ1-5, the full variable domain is GAGVSQSPRYKVAKRGQDVALRCDPISGHVSLFWYQQALGQGPEFLTYFQNEAQLDKSGLPSDRFFAERPEGSVSTLKIQRTQQEDSAVYLCASSLPGASNQPQHFGDGTRLSIL.

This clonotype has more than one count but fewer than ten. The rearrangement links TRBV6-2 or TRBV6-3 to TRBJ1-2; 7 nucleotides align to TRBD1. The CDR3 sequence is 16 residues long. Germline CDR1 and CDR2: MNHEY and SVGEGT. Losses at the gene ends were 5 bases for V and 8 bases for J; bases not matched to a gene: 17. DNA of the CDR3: TGTGCCAGCAGTGGCGCTGGACAGGACCGACTTCGAGGCTACACCTTC. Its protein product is CASSGAGQDRLRGYTF.

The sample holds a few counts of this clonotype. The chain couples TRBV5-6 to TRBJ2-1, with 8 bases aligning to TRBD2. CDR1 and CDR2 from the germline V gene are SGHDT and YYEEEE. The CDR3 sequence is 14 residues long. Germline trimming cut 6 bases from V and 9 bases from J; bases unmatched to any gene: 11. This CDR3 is CASTSGAGGREQFF. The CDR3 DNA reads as TGTGCCAGCACCTCAGGTGCGGGAGGTCGTGAGCAGTTCTTC. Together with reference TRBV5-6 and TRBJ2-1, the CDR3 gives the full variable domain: DAGVTQSPTHLIKTRGQQVTLRCSPKSGHDTVSWYQQALGQGPQFIFQYYEEEERQRGNFPDRFSGHQFPNYSSELNVNALLLGDSALYLCASTSGAGGREQFFGPGTRLTVL.

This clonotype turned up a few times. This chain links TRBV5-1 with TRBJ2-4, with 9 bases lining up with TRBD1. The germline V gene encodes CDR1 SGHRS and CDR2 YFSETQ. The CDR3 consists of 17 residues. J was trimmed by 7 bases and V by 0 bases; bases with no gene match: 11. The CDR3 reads CASSLGHRDRDNNIQYF. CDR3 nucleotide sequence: TGCGCCAGCAGCTTGGGACACCGGGACAGGGACAATAACATTCAGTACTTC.

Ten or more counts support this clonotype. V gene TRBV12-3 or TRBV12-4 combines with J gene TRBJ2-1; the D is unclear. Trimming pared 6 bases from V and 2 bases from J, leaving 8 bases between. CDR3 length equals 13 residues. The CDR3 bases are TGTGCCAGCAGCCCGCCCCCCTACAATGAGCAGTTCTTC. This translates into CASSPPPYNEQFF.

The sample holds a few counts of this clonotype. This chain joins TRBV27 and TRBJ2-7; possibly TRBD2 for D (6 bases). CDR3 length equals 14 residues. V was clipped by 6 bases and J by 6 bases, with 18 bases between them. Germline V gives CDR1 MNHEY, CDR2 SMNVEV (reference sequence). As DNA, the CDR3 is TGTGCCAGCAGGCGACTAGAGGGCCTGCCCGAGCAGTACTTC. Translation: CASRRLEGLPEQYF.

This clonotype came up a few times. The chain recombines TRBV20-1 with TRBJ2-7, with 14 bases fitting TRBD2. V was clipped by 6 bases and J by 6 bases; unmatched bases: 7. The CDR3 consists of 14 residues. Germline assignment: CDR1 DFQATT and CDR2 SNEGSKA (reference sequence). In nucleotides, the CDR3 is TGCAGTGCCACTCCGGGACTAGCGGGAGTCGAGCAGTACTTC. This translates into CSATPGLAGVEQYF.

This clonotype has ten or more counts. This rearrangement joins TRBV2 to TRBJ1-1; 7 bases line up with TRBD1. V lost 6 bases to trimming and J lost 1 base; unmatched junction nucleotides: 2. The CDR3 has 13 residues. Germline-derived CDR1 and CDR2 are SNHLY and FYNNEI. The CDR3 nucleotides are TGTGCCAGCAGGGGACAGCCGAACACTGAAGCTTTCTTT. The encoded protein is CASRGQPNTEAFF.

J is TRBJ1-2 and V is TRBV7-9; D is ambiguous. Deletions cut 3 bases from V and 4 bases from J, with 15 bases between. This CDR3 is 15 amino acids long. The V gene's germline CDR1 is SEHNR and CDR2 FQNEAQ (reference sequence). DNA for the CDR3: TGTGCCAGCAGCTTGAGCAGTATAACAACCTATGGCTACACCTTC. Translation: CASSLSSITTYGYTF.

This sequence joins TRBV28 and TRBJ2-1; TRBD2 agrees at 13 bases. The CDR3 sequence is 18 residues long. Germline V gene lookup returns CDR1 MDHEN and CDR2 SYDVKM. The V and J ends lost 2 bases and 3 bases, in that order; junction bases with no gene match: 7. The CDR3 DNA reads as TGTGCCAGCAGTTTAGCTGGACTAGCGGGAGACATCTACAATGAGCAGTTCTTC. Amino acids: CASSLAGLAGDIYNEQFF. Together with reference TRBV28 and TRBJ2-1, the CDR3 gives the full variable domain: DVKVTQSSRYLVKRTGEKVFLECVQDMDHENMFWYRQDPGLGLRLIYFSYDVKMKEKGDIPEGYSVSREKKERFSLILESASTNQTSMYLCASSLAGLAGDIYNEQFFGPGTRLTVL.

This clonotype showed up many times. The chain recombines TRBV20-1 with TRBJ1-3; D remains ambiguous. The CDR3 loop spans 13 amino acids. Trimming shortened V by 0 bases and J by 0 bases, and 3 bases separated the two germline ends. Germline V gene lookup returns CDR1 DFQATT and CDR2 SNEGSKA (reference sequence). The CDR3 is CSARDSSGNTIYF. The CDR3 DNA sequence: TGCAGTGCTAGAGACAGCTCTGGAAACACCATATATTTT.

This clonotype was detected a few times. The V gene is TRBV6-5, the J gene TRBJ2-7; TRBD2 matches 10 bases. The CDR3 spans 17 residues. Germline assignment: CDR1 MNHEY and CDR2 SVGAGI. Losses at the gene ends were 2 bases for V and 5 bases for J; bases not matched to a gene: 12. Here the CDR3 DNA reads TGTGCCAGCAGTTACCGCCCCCGGTCTAGCGGGAGCCACGAGCAGTACTTC. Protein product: CASSYRPRSSGSHEQYF.

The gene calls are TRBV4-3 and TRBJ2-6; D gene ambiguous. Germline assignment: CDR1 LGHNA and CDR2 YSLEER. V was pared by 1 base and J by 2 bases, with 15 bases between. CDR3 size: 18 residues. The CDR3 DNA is TGCGCCAGCAGCCAAGGGCCCCCGGAGATAACTGGGGCCAACGTCCTGACTTTC. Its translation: CASSQGPPEITGANVLTF.

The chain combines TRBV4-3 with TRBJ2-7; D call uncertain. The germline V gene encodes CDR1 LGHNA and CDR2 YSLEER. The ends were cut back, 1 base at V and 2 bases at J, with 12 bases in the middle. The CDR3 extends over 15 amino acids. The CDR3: CASSQVESLPYEQYF. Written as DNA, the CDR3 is TGCGCCAGCAGCCAAGTTGAGTCACTACCCTACGAGCAGTACTTC.

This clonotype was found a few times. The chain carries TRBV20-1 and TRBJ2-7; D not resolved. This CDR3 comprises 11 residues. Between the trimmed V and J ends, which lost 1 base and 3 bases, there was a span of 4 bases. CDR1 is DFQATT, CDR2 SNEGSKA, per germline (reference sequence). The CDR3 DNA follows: TGCAGTGCTAGAGGCTACTACGAGCAGTACTTC. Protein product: CSARGYYEQYF.

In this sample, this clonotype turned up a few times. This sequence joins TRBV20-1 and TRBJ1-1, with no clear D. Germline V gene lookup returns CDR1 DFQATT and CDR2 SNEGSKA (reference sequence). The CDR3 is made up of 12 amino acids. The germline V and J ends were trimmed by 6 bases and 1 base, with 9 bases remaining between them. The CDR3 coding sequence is TGCAGTGCCGCGCTAGGGAACACTGAAGCTTTCTTT. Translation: CSAALGNTEAFF.

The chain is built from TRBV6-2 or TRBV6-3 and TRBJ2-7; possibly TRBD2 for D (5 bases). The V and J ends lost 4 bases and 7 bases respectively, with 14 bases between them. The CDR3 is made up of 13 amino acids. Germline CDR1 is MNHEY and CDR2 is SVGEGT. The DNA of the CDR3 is TGTGCCAGCAGTTTCCACCAAACGGGAGAGCAGTACTTC. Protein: CASSFHQTGEQYF.

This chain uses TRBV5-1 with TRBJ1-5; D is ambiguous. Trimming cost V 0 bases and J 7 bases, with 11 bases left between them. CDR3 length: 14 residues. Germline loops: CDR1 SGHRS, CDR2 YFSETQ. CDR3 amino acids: CASSLVGNGQPQHF. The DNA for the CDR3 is TGCGCCAGCAGCTTGGTGGGGAACGGACAGCCCCAGCATTTT. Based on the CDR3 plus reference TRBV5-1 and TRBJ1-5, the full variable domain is KAGVTQTPRYLIKTRGQQVTLSCSPISGHRSVSWYQQTPGQGLQFLFEYFSETQRNKGNFPGRFSGRQFSNSRSEMNVSTLELGDSALYLCASSLVGNGQPQHFGDGTRLSIL.

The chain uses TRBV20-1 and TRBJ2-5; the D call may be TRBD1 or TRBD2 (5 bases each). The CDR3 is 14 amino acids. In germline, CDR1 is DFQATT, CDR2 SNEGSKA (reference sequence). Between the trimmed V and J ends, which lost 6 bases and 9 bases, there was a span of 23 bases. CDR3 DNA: TGCAGTGCGAGTGACTCACGGGGCCCCAATGCCCAGTACTTC. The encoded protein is CSASDSRGPNAQYF.